Given below is one T cell receptor beta chain in context. As originally analysed: Estimates of nucleated cell counts were drawn from the amplification of reference gene primers. TCRdb's table, derived via immunoSEQ multiplex PCR, lists solely in-frame clones and lacks some. V, J and clone size are taken as reported in that table, and D and trimming were inferred from the DNA itself. The profile shows approximately 94,000 clones, 87% of them singletons. The CDR3 contains 13 residues. Between the trimmed V and J ends, which lost 0 bases and 5 bases, there was a span of 8 bases. The germline CDR1 and CDR2 sequences are MNHEY and SVGAGI. The data belong to a study of blood T cell repertoires in COVID-19.

The sequencing sample was made of peripheral blood. The clonotype was recovered from a man between 25 and 39 years old in a cohort sampled during active COVID-19. V and J are TRBV6-5 and TRBJ2-7; D may be TRBD2 (5 bases). The CDR3, as DNA: TGTGCCAGCAGTTACTCAGGGAGCCACGAGCAGTACTTC. This encodes CASSYSGSHEQYF.